The rows below give T cell receptor beta chains drawn from one sample of a study of CD8+ T cells in alopecia areata. TCRdb's copy holds only in-frame clones and misses some; the assay was immunoSEQ multiplex PCR. Of around 100,000 clones listed, just under 60% are singletons. This material consisted of CD8+ T cells sorted from blood, taken between weeks 55 and 65, from a patient treated with tofacitinib. Receptors were obtained from a human donor with alopecia areata. The CDR3 runs from the conserved cysteine through the conserved F or W. Fields, in order: V gene, clone size, CDR3 length, D gene, J gene, CDR3 protein, CDR3 DNA. The D gene is left open where the match is weak. Where a row states a size, it is once, few, many or the class of an expanded clone; other rows omit it.

v_gene: TRBV7-2
abundance: .
len: 18
d_gene: .
j_gene: TRBJ2-1
CDR3aa: CASSLDLQDSRLGREQFF
CDR3nt: TGTGCCAGCAGCCTCGATCTACAGGACAGCCGATTGGGGCGTGAGCAGTTCTTC

v_gene: TRBV14
abundance: few
len: 16
d_gene: .
j_gene: TRBJ1-4
CDR3aa: CASSQDQAREREKLFF
CDR3nt: TGTGCCAGCAGCCAAGATCAGGCAAGGGAACGCGAAAAACTGTTTTTT

v_gene: TRBV27
abundance: .
len: 14
d_gene: .
j_gene: TRBJ2-1
CDR3aa: CASSRDIADREQFF
CDR3nt: TGTGCCAGCAGTCGGGACATTGCGGACCGGGAGCAGTTCTTC

v_gene: TRBV5-1
abundance: few
len: 15
d_gene: .
j_gene: TRBJ1-5
CDR3aa: CASSLEGKDYQPQHF
CDR3nt: TGCGCCAGCAGCTTGGAAGGTAAAGACTATCAGCCCCAGCATTTT

v_gene: TRBV27
abundance: .
len: 14
d_gene: .
j_gene: TRBJ2-7
CDR3aa: CASSIRGGPYEQYF
CDR3nt: TGTGCCAGCAGTATCAGGGGAGGACCCTACGAGCAGTACTTC

v_gene: TRBV28
abundance: few
len: 15
d_gene: TRBD1
j_gene: TRBJ1-5
CDR3aa: CASSLDREISQPQHF
CDR3nt: TGTGCCAGCAGTCTCGACAGGGAGATCAGTCAGCCCCAGCATTTT

v_gene: TRBV10-3
abundance: .
len: 13
d_gene: TRBD1
j_gene: TRBJ2-7
CDR3aa: CATGGQGRSEQYF
CDR3nt: TGTGCCACTGGGGGACAGGGGAGATCCGAGCAGTACTTC

v_gene: TRBV27
abundance: few
len: 14
d_gene: TRBD1
j_gene: TRBJ1-2
CDR3aa: CASSSRQGSQGYTF
CDR3nt: TGTGCCAGCAGTTCACGACAGGGTTCTCAAGGCTACACCTTC

v_gene: TRBV5-5
abundance: .
len: 15
d_gene: TRBD1
j_gene: TRBJ2-1
CDR3aa: CASSTRDRRYNEQFF
CDR3nt: TGTGCCAGCAGCACCCGGGACAGACGATACAATGAGCAGTTCTTC

v_gene: TRBV7-9
abundance: few
len: 15
d_gene: .
j_gene: TRBJ1-1
CDR3aa: CASSLGPIMNTEAFF
CDR3nt: TGTGCCAGCAGCTTAGGCCCGATTATGAACACTGAAGCTTTCTTT

v_gene: TRBV4-1
abundance: .
len: 12
d_gene: .
j_gene: TRBJ1-6
CDR3aa: CASSHIYSPLHF
CDR3nt: TGCGCCAGCAGCCATATATATTCACCCCTCCACTTT

v_gene: TRBV2
abundance: .
len: 14
d_gene: TRBD2
j_gene: TRBJ2-1
CDR3aa: CATLAGDSYNEQFF
CDR3nt: TGTGCCACCCTAGCGGGGGACTCCTACAATGAGCAGTTCTTC

v_gene: TRBV29-1
abundance: .
len: 13
d_gene: .
j_gene: TRBJ1-5
CDR3aa: CSVETGRDQPQHF
CDR3nt: TGCAGCGTTGAGACAGGAAGAGATCAGCCCCAGCATTTT

v_gene: TRBV6-5
abundance: .
len: 15
d_gene: TRBD1
j_gene: TRBJ1-2
CDR3aa: CASSYRQGAGYGYTF
CDR3nt: TGTGCCAGCAGTTACCGACAGGGGGCTGGCTATGGCTACACCTTC

v_gene: TRBV27
abundance: few
len: 15
d_gene: TRBD1
j_gene: TRBJ2-7
CDR3aa: CASSVQGQGIYEQYF
CDR3nt: TGTGCCAGCAGTGTGCAGGGACAGGGGATATACGAGCAGTACTTC

v_gene: TRBV20-1
abundance: .
len: 11
d_gene: TRBD1
j_gene: TRBJ1-2
CDR3aa: CSAMGQGFYTF
CDR3nt: TGCAGTGCTATGGGACAGGGCTTCTACACCTTC

v_gene: TRBV27
abundance: .
len: 15
d_gene: .
j_gene: TRBJ1-1
CDR3aa: CASSLFGSRNTEAFF
CDR3nt: TGTGCCAGCAGTTTATTCGGGTCACGGAACACTGAAGCTTTCTTT

v_gene: TRBV5-1
abundance: .
len: 16
d_gene: TRBD1
j_gene: TRBJ2-7
CDR3aa: CASSLYRGEYSYEQYF
CDR3nt: TGCGCCAGCAGCTTATACAGGGGGGAATACTCCTACGAGCAGTACTTC

v_gene: TRBV19
abundance: .
len: 12
d_gene: .
j_gene: TRBJ1-6
CDR3aa: CASRTRNSPLHF
CDR3nt: TGTGCCAGTAGGACAAGGAATTCACCCCTCCACTTT

v_gene: TRBV5-1
abundance: few
len: 15
d_gene: .
j_gene: TRBJ2-6
CDR3aa: CASSSNPSGANVLTF
CDR3nt: TGCGCCAGCAGCTCCAATCCATCTGGGGCCAACGTCCTGACTTTC

v_gene: TRBV6-5
abundance: .
len: 12
d_gene: .
j_gene: TRBJ2-5
CDR3aa: CASSYTGETQYF
CDR3nt: TGTGCCAGCAGTTACACCGGTGAGACCCAGTACTTC

v_gene: TRBV7-9
abundance: once
len: 13
d_gene: .
j_gene: TRBJ1-2
CDR3aa: CASSPTSHYGYTF
CDR3nt: TGTGCCAGCAGCCCGACAAGCCACTATGGCTACACCTTC

v_gene: TRBV7-8
abundance: .
len: 14
d_gene: .
j_gene: TRBJ2-3
CDR3aa: CASSLVVRTDTQYF
CDR3nt: TGTGCCAGCAGCTTAGTTGTCCGCACAGATACGCAGTATTTT

v_gene: TRBV27
abundance: few
len: 12
d_gene: .
j_gene: TRBJ1-2
CDR3aa: CASSLQGYGYTF
CDR3nt: TGTGCCAGCAGTTTACAGGGTTATGGCTACACCTTC

v_gene: TRBV30
abundance: .
len: 10
d_gene: .
j_gene: TRBJ1-3
CDR3aa: CAWSEGTIYF
CDR3nt: TGTGCCTGGTCAGAGGGCACCATATATTTT

v_gene: TRBV29-1
abundance: few
len: 13
d_gene: .
j_gene: TRBJ1-1
CDR3aa: CSVEGDTRPEAFF
CDR3nt: TGCAGCGTTGAGGGGGACACCCGCCCTGAAGCTTTCTTT

v_gene: TRBV6-5
abundance: .
len: 15
d_gene: TRBD1
j_gene: TRBJ2-7
CDR3aa: CASSTPGTATYERYF
CDR3nt: TGTGCCAGCAGTACCCCCGGGACAGCGACCTACGAGCGGTACTTC

v_gene: TRBV19
abundance: once
len: 13
d_gene: .
j_gene: TRBJ2-2
CDR3aa: CASKDPGAGELFF
CDR3nt: TGTGCCAGTAAGGACCCCGGGGCCGGGGAGCTGTTTTTT

v_gene: TRBV10-3
abundance: few
len: 11
d_gene: .
j_gene: TRBJ2-7
CDR3aa: CAISEGNEQYF
CDR3nt: TGTGCCATCAGTGAGGGGAACGAGCAGTACTTC

v_gene: TRBV4-1
abundance: .
len: 17
d_gene: TRBD1
j_gene: TRBJ2-3
CDR3aa: CASSLQRGGQGPDTQYF
CDR3nt: TGCGCCAGCAGCCTCCAAAGGGGGGGACAGGGTCCAGATACGCAGTATTTT

v_gene: TRBV2
abundance: .
len: 10
d_gene: .
j_gene: TRBJ2-7
CDR3aa: CASSTGEQYF
CDR3nt: TGTGCCAGCAGCACGGGGGAGCAGTACTTC

v_gene: TRBV29-1
abundance: .
len: 13
d_gene: TRBD2
j_gene: TRBJ2-1
CDR3aa: CSVYGTSLNEQFF
CDR3nt: TGCAGCGTATACGGGACTAGTTTAAATGAGCAGTTCTTC

v_gene: TRBV13
abundance: .
len: 15
d_gene: TRBD2
j_gene: TRBJ2-2
CDR3aa: CASSYPSGNTGELFF
CDR3nt: TGTGCCAGCAGCTACCCTAGCGGGAACACCGGGGAGCTGTTTTTT

v_gene: TRBV10-3
abundance: .
len: 15
d_gene: .
j_gene: TRBJ2-7
CDR3aa: CAISESSAGSYEQYF
CDR3nt: TGTGCCATCAGTGAGTCGTCTGCAGGCTCCTACGAGCAGTACTTC

v_gene: TRBV5-6
abundance: .
len: 16
d_gene: .
j_gene: TRBJ1-5
CDR3aa: CASSSWGPGTNQPQHF
CDR3nt: TGTGCCAGCAGCTCTTGGGGTCCCGGGACCAATCAGCCCCAGCATTTT

v_gene: TRBV5-1
abundance: .
len: 15
d_gene: .
j_gene: TRBJ1-1
CDR3aa: CASSLGPGVNTEAFF
CDR3nt: TGCGCCAGCAGCTTGGGGCCGGGCGTGAACACTGAAGCTTTCTTT

v_gene: TRBV7-6
abundance: .
len: 13
d_gene: .
j_gene: TRBJ2-5
CDR3aa: CASSDPRGETQYF
CDR3nt: TGTGCCAGCAGCGACCCACGGGGTGAGACCCAGTACTTC

v_gene: TRBV7-9
abundance: .
len: 12
d_gene: .
j_gene: TRBJ1-5
CDR3aa: CASSLSAQPQHF
CDR3nt: TGTGCCAGCAGCTTAAGTGCACAGCCCCAGCATTTT

v_gene: TRBV4-1
abundance: .
len: 14
d_gene: .
j_gene: TRBJ2-7
CDR3aa: CASSQATRRNEQYF
CDR3nt: TGCGCCAGCAGCCAAGCCACAAGGCGAAACGAGCAGTACTTC

v_gene: TRBV29-1
abundance: .
len: 12
d_gene: .
j_gene: TRBJ1-2
CDR3aa: CSVEGQTYGYTF
CDR3nt: TGCAGCGTTGAAGGTCAGACCTATGGCTACACCTTC

v_gene: TRBV27
abundance: .
len: 16
d_gene: TRBD1
j_gene: TRBJ2-5
CDR3aa: CASSTRVGQVRETQYF
CDR3nt: TGTGCCAGCAGCACTAGGGTCGGACAGGTCCGAGAGACCCAGTACTTC

v_gene: TRBV11-2
abundance: .
len: 10
d_gene: .
j_gene: TRBJ1-1
CDR3aa: CASSDTEAFF
CDR3nt: TGTGCCAGCTCGGACACTGAAGCTTTCTTT

v_gene: TRBV2
abundance: .
len: 12
d_gene: .
j_gene: TRBJ1-1
CDR3aa: CASRDGVTEAFF
CDR3nt: TGTGCCAGCAGGGATGGGGTAACTGAAGCTTTCTTT